The 4 T cell receptor beta chains in this list originate from one sample, sequenced in a study of blood T cell repertoires in COVID-19. Data came from immunoSEQ multiplex PCR; TCRdb stores just in-frame clones and leaves some out. Seen here are around 260,000 clones, about 90% observed once, and the top ten hold 2% to 2.5%. The sample consisted of peripheral blood. These TCRs come from a woman aged 45-59 years with acute or convalescent COVID-19.

V gene TRBV5-1 combines with J gene TRBJ1-2; tentatively, D is TRBD1 (6 bases). V lost 0 bases and J 0 bases, leaving 15 bases between the germline ends. This CDR3 has 17 amino acids. Germline CDR1 reads SGHRS; CDR2 reads YFSETQ. CDR3 sequence: CASSLGTRGITNYGYTF. In DNA form, the CDR3 reads TGCGCCAGCAGCTTGGGTACCAGGGGAATTACTAACTATGGCTACACCTTC.

V gene TRBV30 combines with J gene TRBJ2-1, with 7 bases that match TRBD2. Germline CDR1 GTSNPN, CDR2 SVGIG (reference sequence). This CDR3 spans 15 amino acids. V lost 0 bases, J lost 3 bases, and 5 bases stayed unmatched. The CDR3 loop reads CAWSVTGGYYNEQFF. In DNA, the CDR3 is TGTGCCTGGAGTGTGACGGGAGGATACTACAATGAGCAGTTCTTC.

The count of this clone is one. The V call is TRBV11-3, the J call TRBJ2-5; weak D call: TRBD2 (6 bases). Trimming left V 4 bases short and J 1 base short, with 10 bases between. Germline V gives CDR1 SGHNT, CDR2 YENEEA. The CDR3 loop spans 14 amino acids. The CDR3 DNA is TGTGCCAGCAGCTCGGAGGGGCTCCAAGAGACCCAGTACTTC. Translation gives CASSSEGLQETQYF.

This clone was observed once. This rearrangement joins TRBV15 to TRBJ2-2; TRBD2 is a possible D gene (6 bases). Germline values: CDR1 LNHNV, CDR2 YYDKDF (reference sequence). The CDR3 covers 16 residues. With 0 bases removed from V and 0 bases from J, the gap between germline ends came to 8 bases. As DNA, the CDR3 is TGTGCCACCAGCAGAGATCCGGGGGCGAACACCGGGGAGCTGTTTTTT. This encodes CATSRDPGANTGELFF.